This T cell receptor beta chain emerged from a study of neurological immune-mediated disorders. This clonotype was counted many times. TCRdb ran MiXCR on the 5' RACE reads and lists one entry per CDR3 protein. The sample contains some 31,000 distinct CDR3 sequences, approximately 4.2% of which appear only once. Germline CDR1 KGHSH, CDR2 LQKENI. The V end lost 5 bases, the J end lost 4 bases, and 17 bases lay between the germline ends. This CDR3 contains 15 residues. The sample taken for sequencing was PBMCs. The chain combines TRBV18 with TRBJ1-2; possibly TRBD1 for D (5 bases). The clonotype comes from a young man in good health. CDR3 bases: TGTGCCAGCTCAATCGACAAAGGGGCCCTCTATGGCTACACCTTC. It translates to CASSIDKGALYGYTF.